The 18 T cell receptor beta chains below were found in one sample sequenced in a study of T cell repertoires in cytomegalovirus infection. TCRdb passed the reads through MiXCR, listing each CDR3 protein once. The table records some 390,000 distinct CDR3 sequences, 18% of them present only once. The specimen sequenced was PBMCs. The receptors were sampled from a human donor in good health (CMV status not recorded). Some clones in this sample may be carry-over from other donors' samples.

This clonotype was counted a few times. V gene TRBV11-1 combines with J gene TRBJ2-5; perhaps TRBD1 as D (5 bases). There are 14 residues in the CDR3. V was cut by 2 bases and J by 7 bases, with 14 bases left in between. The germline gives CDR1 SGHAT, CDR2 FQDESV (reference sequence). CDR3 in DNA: TGTGCCAGCAGCTTACAGGACATGGAATGGACCCAGTACTTC. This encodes CASSLQDMEWTQYF.

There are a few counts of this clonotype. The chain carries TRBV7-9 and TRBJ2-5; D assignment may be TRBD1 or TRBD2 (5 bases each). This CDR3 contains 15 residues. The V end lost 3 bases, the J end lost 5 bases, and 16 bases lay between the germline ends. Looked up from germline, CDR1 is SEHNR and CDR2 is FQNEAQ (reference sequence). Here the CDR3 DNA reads TGTGCCAGCAGCTTTTGGGACCGCCTGGGGGAGACCCAGTACTTC. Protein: CASSFWDRLGETQYF.

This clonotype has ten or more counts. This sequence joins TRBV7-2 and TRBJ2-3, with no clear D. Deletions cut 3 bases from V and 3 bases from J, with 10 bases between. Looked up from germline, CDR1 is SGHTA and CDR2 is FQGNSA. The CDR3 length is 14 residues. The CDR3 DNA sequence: TGTGCCAGCAGCTTTGCCCCCGATACAGATACGCAGTATTTT. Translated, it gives CASSFAPDTDTQYF.

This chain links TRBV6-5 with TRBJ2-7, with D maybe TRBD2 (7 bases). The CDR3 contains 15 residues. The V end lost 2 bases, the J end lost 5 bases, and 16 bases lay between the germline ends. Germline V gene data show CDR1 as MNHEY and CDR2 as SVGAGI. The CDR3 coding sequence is TGTGCCAGCAGTTACCCGGCGGGGGCGGGCGACGAGCAGTACTTC. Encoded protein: CASSYPAGAGDEQYF.

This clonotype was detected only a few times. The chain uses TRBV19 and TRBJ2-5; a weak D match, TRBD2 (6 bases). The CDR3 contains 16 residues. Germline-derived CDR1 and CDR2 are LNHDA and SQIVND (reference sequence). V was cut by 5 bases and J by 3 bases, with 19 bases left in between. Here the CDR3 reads CASSARQGSGEETQYF. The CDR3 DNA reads TGTGCCAGTAGTGCCAGGCAGGGTTCGGGGGAAGAGACCCAGTACTTC.

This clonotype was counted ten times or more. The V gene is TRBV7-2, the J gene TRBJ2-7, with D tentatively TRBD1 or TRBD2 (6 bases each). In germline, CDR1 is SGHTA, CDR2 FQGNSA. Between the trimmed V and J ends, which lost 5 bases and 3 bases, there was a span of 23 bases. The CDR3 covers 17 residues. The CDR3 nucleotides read TGTGCCAGCAGCCATTGGGGGGCAGCAAGAGGGTACTACGAGCAGTACTTC. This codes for CASSHWGAARGYYEQYF.

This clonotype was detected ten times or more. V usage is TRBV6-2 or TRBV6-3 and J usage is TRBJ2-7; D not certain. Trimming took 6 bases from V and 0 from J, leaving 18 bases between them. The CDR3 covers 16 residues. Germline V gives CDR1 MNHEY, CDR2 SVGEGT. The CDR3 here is CASSQTRVGSSYEQYF. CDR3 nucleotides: TGTGCCAGCAGCCAAACCCGGGTTGGAAGCTCCTACGAGCAGTACTTC.

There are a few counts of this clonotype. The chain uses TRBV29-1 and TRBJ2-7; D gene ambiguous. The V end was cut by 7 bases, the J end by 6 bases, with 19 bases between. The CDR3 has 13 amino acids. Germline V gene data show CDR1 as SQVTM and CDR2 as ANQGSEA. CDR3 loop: CSGALSDISEQYF. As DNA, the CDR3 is TGCAGCGGCGCACTAAGCGATATCAGCGAGCAGTACTTC.

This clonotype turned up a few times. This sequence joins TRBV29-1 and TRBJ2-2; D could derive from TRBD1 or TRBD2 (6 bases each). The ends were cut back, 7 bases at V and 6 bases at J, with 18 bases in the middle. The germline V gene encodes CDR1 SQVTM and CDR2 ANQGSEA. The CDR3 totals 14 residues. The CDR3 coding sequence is TGCAGCGCCACACCTGGGGGGCTACCCGGGGAGCTGTTTTTT. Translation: CSATPGGLPGELFF.

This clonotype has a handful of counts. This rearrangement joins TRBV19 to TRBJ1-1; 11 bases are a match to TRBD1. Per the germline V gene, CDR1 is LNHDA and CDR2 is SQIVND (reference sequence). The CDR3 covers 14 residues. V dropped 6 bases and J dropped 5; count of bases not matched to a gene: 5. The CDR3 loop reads CASSRDRGLTEAFF. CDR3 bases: TGTGCCAGTAGCCGGGACAGGGGGTTAACTGAAGCTTTCTTT. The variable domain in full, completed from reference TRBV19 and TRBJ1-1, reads DGGITQSPKYLFRKEGQNVTLSCEQNLNHDAMYWYRQDPGQGLRLIYYSQIVNDFQKGDIAEGYSVSREKKESFPLTVTSAQKNPTAFYLCASSRDRGLTEAFFGQGTRLTVV.

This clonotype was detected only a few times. The CDR3 bases are TGTGCCAGCAGACCGACTAAACAAGAGACCCAGTACTTC. It encodes CASRPTKQETQYF. The chain links TRBV7-2 to TRBJ2-5; possibly TRBD2 for D (5 bases). Germline values: CDR1 SGHTA, CDR2 FQGNSA. V was shortened by 6 bases and J by 2 bases, with 10 bases between the two germline ends. The CDR3 has 13 amino acids.

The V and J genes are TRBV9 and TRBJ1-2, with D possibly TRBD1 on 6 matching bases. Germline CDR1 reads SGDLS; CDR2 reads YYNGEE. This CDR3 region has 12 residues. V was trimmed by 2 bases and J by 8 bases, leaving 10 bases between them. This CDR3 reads CASSVGTLGYTF. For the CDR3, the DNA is TGTGCCAGCAGCGTTGGGACACTGGGCTACACCTTC.

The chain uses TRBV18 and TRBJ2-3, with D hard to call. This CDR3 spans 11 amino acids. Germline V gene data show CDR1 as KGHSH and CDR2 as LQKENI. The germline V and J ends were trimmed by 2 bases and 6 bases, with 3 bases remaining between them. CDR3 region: CASSPEDTQYF. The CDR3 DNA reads TGTGCCAGCTCACCAGAGGATACGCAGTATTTT.

CDR3 nucleotide sequence: TGTGCCAGCACCCCCGGGACAATATCTAACTATGGCTACACCTTC. Its translation is CASTPGTISNYGYTF. The chain links TRBV6-6 to TRBJ1-2; perhaps TRBD1 as D (6 bases). Germline CDR1 and CDR2: MNHNY and SVGAGI (reference sequence). The CDR3 loop spans 15 amino acids. V shed 7 bases and J shed 0 bases, with 15 bases lying between them.

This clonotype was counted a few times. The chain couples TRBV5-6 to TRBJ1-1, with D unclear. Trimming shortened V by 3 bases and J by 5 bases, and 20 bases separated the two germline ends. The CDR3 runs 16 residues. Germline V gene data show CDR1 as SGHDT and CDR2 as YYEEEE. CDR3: CASSSYPLDVPTEAFF. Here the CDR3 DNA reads TGTGCCAGCAGCTCGTACCCCTTAGACGTTCCTACTGAAGCTTTCTTT. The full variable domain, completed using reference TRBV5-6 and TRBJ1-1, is DAGVTQSPTHLIKTRGQQVTLRCSPKSGHDTVSWYQQALGQGPQFIFQYYEEEERQRGNFPDRFSGHQFPNYSSELNVNALLLGDSALYLCASSSYPLDVPTEAFFGQGTRLTVV.

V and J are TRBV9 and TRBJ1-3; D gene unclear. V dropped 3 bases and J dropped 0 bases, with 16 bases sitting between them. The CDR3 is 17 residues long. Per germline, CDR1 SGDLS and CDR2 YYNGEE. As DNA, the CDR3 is TGTGCCAGCAGCGCTTCCCGACAAGGCTCCTCTGGAAACACCATATATTTT. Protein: CASSASRQGSSGNTIYF.

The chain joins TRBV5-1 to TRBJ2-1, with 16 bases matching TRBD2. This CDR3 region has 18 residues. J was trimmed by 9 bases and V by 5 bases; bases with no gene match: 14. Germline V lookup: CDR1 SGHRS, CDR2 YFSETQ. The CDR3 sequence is CASRPGLAGGAGFGEQFF. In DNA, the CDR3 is TGCGCCAGCAGGCCGGGACTAGCGGGGGGGGCCGGTTTTGGTGAGCAGTTCTTC. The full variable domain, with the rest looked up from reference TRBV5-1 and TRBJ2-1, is KAGVTQTPRYLIKTRGQQVTLSCSPISGHRSVSWYQQTPGQGLQFLFEYFSETQRNKGNFPGRFSGRQFSNSRSEMNVSTLELGDSALYLCASRPGLAGGAGFGEQFFGPGTRLTVL.

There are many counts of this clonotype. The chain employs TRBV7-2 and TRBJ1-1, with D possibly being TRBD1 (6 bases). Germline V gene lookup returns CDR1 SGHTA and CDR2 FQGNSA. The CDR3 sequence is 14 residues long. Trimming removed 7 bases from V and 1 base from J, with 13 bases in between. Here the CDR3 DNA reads TGTGCCAGCACCAAGGGGGGAGCGAACACTGAAGCTTTCTTT. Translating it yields CASTKGGANTEAFF.